Listed below are T cell receptor beta chains from one sample, sequenced in a study of blood T cell repertoires in COVID-19. Some clones are missing from TCRdb's copy, which holds only in-frame ones; the method was immunoSEQ multiplex PCR. The data hold fewer than 250,000 clones, with about 90% observed a single time. Sequenced input: PBMCs or T cells enriched from blood (not recorded which). These receptors were collected from a woman under 40 who had been exposed to COVID-19. Both conserved end residues are part of each CDR3. D genes are given only for firm matches. Clone size is stated in some rows and not others, as once, few, many or a class when expanded.

d_call	j_call	v_call	clone_size	cdr3_nt	cdr3_aa
-	TRBJ1-2	TRBV9	-	TGTGCCAGCAGCGTAGCGATAGGAGCCTATGGCTACACCTTC	CASSVAIGAYGYTF
TRBD2	TRBJ2-3	TRBV28	-	TGTGCCAGCAGTTTGTACCCGGGACTAGCGGGAGGGCCCACAGATACGCAGTATTTT	CASSLYPGLAGGPTDTQYF
-	TRBJ2-7	TRBV20-1	-	TGCAGTGCTATTAGGTCGAGGGAGCAGTACTTC	CSAIRSREQYF
TRBD1	TRBJ1-1	TRBV5-1	once	TGCGCCAGCAGCTTAACGGCCCTCACGACGGGACAGGGGAACACTGAAGCTTTCTTT	CASSLTALTTGQGNTEAFF
-	TRBJ1-3	TRBV4-1	-	TGCGCCAGCAGCCAGACGACTGCTCCTCTTTCTGGAAACACCATATATTTT	CASSQTTAPLSGNTIYF
TRBD2	TRBJ2-1	TRBV30	-	TGTGCCTGGAGTGTAAGGTGGCCGGGCGGGAGTGGGAATGAGCAGTTCTTC	CAWSVRWPGGSGNEQFF
-	TRBJ2-2	TRBV4-1	-	TGCGCCAGCAGCCAAGGACAACTCTACACCGGGGAGCTGTTTTTT	CASSQGQLYTGELFF
TRBD2	TRBJ2-1	TRBV7-3	-	TGTGCCAGCAGCTTATCAGCGGGAGGTTTAGCCGCGCCCAATGAGCAGTTCTTC	CASSLSAGGLAAPNEQFF
TRBD2	TRBJ2-1	TRBV29-1	-	TGCAGCGTTGTAGACCCCTCTAGCGGGAGGCCCCACTCAATCAATGAGCAGTTCTTC	CSVVDPSSGRPHSINEQFF
-	TRBJ1-1	TRBV19	-	TGTGCCAGTAGTATCCTACCGACAAGACCGAACACTGAAGCTTTCTTT	CASSILPTRPNTEAFF
-	TRBJ2-3	TRBV29-1	-	TGCAGCGCTGGCTCCCGGGGGACTTCGGAGTATTTT	CSAGSRGTSEYF
TRBD2	TRBJ2-1	TRBV9	-	TGTGCCAGCAGCGTAGGAGCGGGAGGTCCCTACAATGAGCAGTTCTTC	CASSVGAGGPYNEQFF
-	TRBJ1-2	TRBV12-3/TRBV12-4	-	TGTGCCAGCAGTTTAGGAGGTTTCGGCTACACCTTC	CASSLGGFGYTF
-	TRBJ2-5	TRBV7-6	-	TGTGCCAGCAGCTTCGGAGAGACCCAGTACTTC	CASSFGETQYF
-	TRBJ2-1	TRBV5-1	-	TGCGCCAGCAGCTTGGCCTCGAGCTCCTACAATGAGCAGTTCTTC	CASSLASSSYNEQFF
-	TRBJ2-5	TRBV19	-	TGTGCCAGTAGTATCACGTCAGGGGTAGGGGAGACCCAGTACTTC	CASSITSGVGETQYF
-	TRBJ1-1	TRBV2	-	TGTGCCAGCAGTGAAGTAGCCTCGAACACTGAAGCTTTCTTT	CASSEVASNTEAFF
TRBD2	TRBJ2-2	TRBV2	-	TGTGCCAGCAGTGAGTCCGTAGCGGGAGTACACGGGGAGCTGTTTTTT	CASSESVAGVHGELFF
TRBD2	TRBJ2-5	TRBV5-1	-	TGCGCCAGCAGCGGGGGACTAGCGGGGCTTCAAGAGACCCAGTACTTC	CASSGGLAGLQETQYF
-	TRBJ2-3	TRBV5-6	-	TGTGCCAGCAGCTTGGTAGATGGAGATACGCAGTATTTT	CASSLVDGDTQYF
TRBD1	TRBJ1-6	TRBV7-2	-	TGTGCCAGCAGCTTAGGCCAAACAGGGGGAGTGATTAATTCACCCCTCCACTTT	CASSLGQTGGVINSPLHF
-	TRBJ1-3	TRBV5-4	-	TGTGCCAGCAGGGTTGCGGGAGTTAGTGGAAACACCATATATTTT	CASRVAGVSGNTIYF
TRBD1	TRBJ2-7	TRBV27	few	TGTGCCAGCAGTTCTGGACAGGGGTTGCGCTACGAGCAGTACTTC	CASSSGQGLRYEQYF
TRBD2	TRBJ2-7	TRBV4-2	-	TGTGCCAGCAGCCAAGATTGGCTAGCGGGAGGGAGTTTTTTCGAGCAGTACTTC	CASSQDWLAGGSFFEQYF
TRBD1	TRBJ1-1	TRBV10-2	once	TGCGCCAGCAGTAAGACAGGGGAGGGCACTGAAGCTTTCTTT	CASSKTGEGTEAFF
TRBD1	TRBJ1-5	TRBV6-5	-	TGTGCCAGCAACCACGGACAGGGAGGTCAGCCCCAGCATTTT	CASNHGQGGQPQHF